The rows below give T cell receptor beta chains drawn from one sample of a study of T cells in Graves' hyperthyroidism and ophthalmopathy. MiXCR, run by TCRdb on the multiplex PCR reads, gives a single entry per CDR3 protein. The table records roughly 510,000 distinct CDR3 sequences, 46% of them present only once. Sequenced sample: peripheral blood or thyroid tissue (not recorded which). Receptors were obtained from an adult woman with Graves' disease, either hyperthyroidism or ophthalmopathy (not recorded which). CDR3s include the opening cysteine and the closing phenylalanine or tryptophan. D genes are given only for firm matches. The listing skips clone size in some rows; elsewhere it reads once, few, many or a size class.

j_call: TRBJ2-5; v_call: TRBV9; d_call: .; clone_size: once; cdr3_nt: TGTGCCAGCAGCGTTGATGCGGCACAGGGTAGAACCCAGTACTTC; cdr3_aa: CASSVDAAQGRTQYF
j_call: TRBJ2-2; v_call: TRBV19; d_call: .; clone_size: .; cdr3_nt: TGTGCCAGTAAGATTGGAGCGAACACCGGGGAGCTGTTTTTT; cdr3_aa: CASKIGANTGELFF
j_call: TRBJ1-1; v_call: TRBV20-1; d_call: .; clone_size: many; cdr3_nt: TGCAGTGCTAGAGACGGACCGAACACTGAAGCTTTCTTT; cdr3_aa: CSARDGPNTEAFF
j_call: TRBJ2-7; v_call: TRBV28; d_call: .; clone_size: few; cdr3_nt: TGTGCCAGCAGTTTCGACTGGGAGGGGGGACCATCCTTGTACGAGCAGTACTTC; cdr3_aa: CASSFDWEGGPSLYEQYF
j_call: TRBJ2-3; v_call: TRBV7-2; d_call: .; clone_size: many; cdr3_nt: TGTGCCAGCAGCCGTAGCACAGATACGCAGTATTTT; cdr3_aa: CASSRSTDTQYF
j_call: TRBJ1-3; v_call: TRBV7-2; d_call: .; clone_size: .; cdr3_nt: TGTGCCAGCAGTCGGAGGGGGATTAGAAACACCATATATTTT; cdr3_aa: CASSRRGIRNTIYF
j_call: TRBJ2-7; v_call: TRBV7-9; d_call: TRBD2; clone_size: .; cdr3_nt: TGTGCCAGCAGCCCCTTGGCTAGCGGGCGTTACGGGCAGTACTTC; cdr3_aa: CASSPLASGRYGQYF
j_call: TRBJ1-5; v_call: TRBV5-1; d_call: .; clone_size: .; cdr3_nt: TGCGCCAGCAGCCTCGGCAGGGGAGAGCCCCAGCATTTT; cdr3_aa: CASSLGRGEPQHF
j_call: TRBJ1-1; v_call: TRBV9; d_call: .; clone_size: .; cdr3_nt: TGTGCCAGCAGCGAGCGACATGGGAACACTGAAGCTTTCTTT; cdr3_aa: CASSERHGNTEAFF
j_call: TRBJ2-7; v_call: TRBV12-3/TRBV12-4; d_call: TRBD1; clone_size: .; cdr3_nt: TGTGCCAGCAGTCCCGGACAGGCAACCTACGAGCAGTACTTC; cdr3_aa: CASSPGQATYEQYF
j_call: TRBJ1-1; v_call: TRBV20-1; d_call: .; clone_size: many; cdr3_nt: TGCAGTGCTTCCCCCGCAGGGCCGAACACTGAAGCTTTCTTT; cdr3_aa: CSASPAGPNTEAFF
j_call: TRBJ1-6; v_call: TRBV19; d_call: TRBD1; clone_size: .; cdr3_nt: TGTGCCAGTAGTATAGATCTCGGTGCCGGGACAGGGAATTCACCCCTCCACTTT; cdr3_aa: CASSIDLGAGTGNSPLHF
j_call: TRBJ2-2; v_call: TRBV7-8; d_call: .; clone_size: .; cdr3_nt: TGTGCCAGCAGCCCTAGGTCTAGCACAGGGGAGCTGTTTTTT; cdr3_aa: CASSPRSSTGELFF
j_call: TRBJ1-3; v_call: TRBV7-2; d_call: .; clone_size: .; cdr3_nt: TGTGCCAGCAGCTTAATAGGGGCACCCTCTGGAAACACCATATATTTT; cdr3_aa: CASSLIGAPSGNTIYF
j_call: TRBJ2-7; v_call: TRBV29-1; d_call: TRBD2; clone_size: few; cdr3_nt: TGCAGCGTTGAAGATGAGGCAGCGGGAGGGCCCTACGAGCAGTACTTC; cdr3_aa: CSVEDEAAGGPYEQYF
j_call: TRBJ2-7; v_call: TRBV7-2; d_call: .; clone_size: .; cdr3_nt: TGTGCCAGCAGTTTAGGTTTTCCCGAGGACGAGCAGTACTTC; cdr3_aa: CASSLGFPEDEQYF
j_call: TRBJ1-5; v_call: TRBV2; d_call: .; clone_size: once; cdr3_nt: TGTGCCAGCAGTGAAGCCGGGACACCCGGGGGGCCCCAGCATTTT; cdr3_aa: CASSEAGTPGGPQHF
j_call: TRBJ2-3; v_call: TRBV2; d_call: .; clone_size: .; cdr3_nt: TGTGCCAGCAGTCGAGGTAGCATTCTTACGCAGTATTTT; cdr3_aa: CASSRGSILTQYF
j_call: TRBJ2-1; v_call: TRBV7-2; d_call: TRBD2; clone_size: .; cdr3_nt: TGTGCCAGCAGCCTGCGGGAGACTGAGCAGTTCTTC; cdr3_aa: CASSLRETEQFF
j_call: TRBJ1-2; v_call: TRBV20-1; d_call: TRBD1; clone_size: many; cdr3_nt: TGCAGTGCTACTGGGACAGGGGGCGCGGAGGGCTATGGCTACACCTTC; cdr3_aa: CSATGTGGAEGYGYTF
j_call: TRBJ1-4; v_call: TRBV15; d_call: .; clone_size: few; cdr3_nt: TGTGCCACCAGCGTACGACCTCAACGTGAAAAACTGTTTTTT; cdr3_aa: CATSVRPQREKLFF
j_call: TRBJ1-1; v_call: TRBV7-2; d_call: .; clone_size: .; cdr3_nt: TGTGCCAGCAGCGGGCAGAGAAGGACTGAAGCTTTCTTT; cdr3_aa: CASSGQRRTEAFF
j_call: TRBJ2-7; v_call: TRBV6-1; d_call: .; clone_size: .; cdr3_nt: TGTGCCAGCAGACCCCAGGGGCACGAGCAGTACTTC; cdr3_aa: CASRPQGHEQYF
j_call: TRBJ2-3; v_call: TRBV10-2; d_call: TRBD2; clone_size: once; cdr3_nt: TGCGCCAGCAGGGGGTTCCTAGCGGGAGGCACAGATACGCAGTATTTT; cdr3_aa: CASRGFLAGGTDTQYF
j_call: TRBJ2-2; v_call: TRBV20-1; d_call: .; clone_size: many; cdr3_nt: TGCAGTGCTCTAGGGGAGGCTGAGAACACCGGGGAGCTGTTTTTT; cdr3_aa: CSALGEAENTGELFF
j_call: TRBJ2-7; v_call: TRBV7-9; d_call: TRBD2; clone_size: .; cdr3_nt: TGTGCCAGCAGCTTAACCCCAACTAGCGGTTGGTGGGAGCAGTACTTC; cdr3_aa: CASSLTPTSGWWEQYF
j_call: TRBJ1-5; v_call: TRBV6-1; d_call: TRBD1; clone_size: few; cdr3_nt: TGTGCCAGCAGTGGACAGGGTTCAGGCCCCCAGCATTTT; cdr3_aa: CASSGQGSGPQHF
j_call: TRBJ1-2; v_call: TRBV10-3; d_call: TRBD1; clone_size: .; cdr3_nt: TGTGCCATCAGTCTCTACGGGGACAGGGGCCAATTTAACTATGGCTACACCTTC; cdr3_aa: CAISLYGDRGQFNYGYTF
j_call: TRBJ2-5; v_call: TRBV20-1; d_call: TRBD2; clone_size: few; cdr3_nt: TGCAGTGCTAGATCCGGCGGGAGAGGCGAGACCCAGTACTTC; cdr3_aa: CSARSGGRGETQYF
j_call: TRBJ2-7; v_call: TRBV7-6; d_call: TRBD2; clone_size: many; cdr3_nt: TGTGCCAGCAGCCCAGGAGCGGGAGGTCGTTACGAGCAGTACTTC; cdr3_aa: CASSPGAGGRYEQYF
j_call: TRBJ2-5; v_call: TRBV4-2; d_call: TRBD1; clone_size: many; cdr3_nt: TGTGCCAGCAGCCAAGTGGAGGACAGGGGGGAGACCCAGTACTTC; cdr3_aa: CASSQVEDRGETQYF
j_call: TRBJ2-1; v_call: TRBV20-1; d_call: .; clone_size: .; cdr3_nt: TGCAGTGCTAGAGATCTAGGGGCGATTATCGATGAGCAGTTCTTC; cdr3_aa: CSARDLGAIIDEQFF
j_call: TRBJ2-5; v_call: TRBV29-1; d_call: .; clone_size: few; cdr3_nt: TGCAGCGTTCCCGGGGAGACCCAGTACTTC; cdr3_aa: CSVPGETQYF
j_call: TRBJ1-1; v_call: TRBV29-1; d_call: .; clone_size: .; cdr3_nt: TGCAGCGTCAATAGGGAAGAGCAGCCGAACACTGAAGCTTTCTTT; cdr3_aa: CSVNREEQPNTEAFF
j_call: TRBJ2-7; v_call: TRBV7-2; d_call: .; clone_size: .; cdr3_nt: TGTGCCAGCAGCTTAGCAGGCGGGGATAGGTACGAGCAGTACTTC; cdr3_aa: CASSLAGGDRYEQYF
j_call: TRBJ1-2; v_call: TRBV10-3; d_call: .; clone_size: .; cdr3_nt: TGTGCCATCAGTGAGTCGATGGGACTCTATGGCTACACCTTC; cdr3_aa: CAISESMGLYGYTF
j_call: TRBJ2-6; v_call: TRBV20-1; d_call: .; clone_size: .; cdr3_nt: TGCAGTGCTACGAGGGCGGTGTCTGGGGCCAACGTCCTGACTTTC; cdr3_aa: CSATRAVSGANVLTF
j_call: TRBJ1-2; v_call: TRBV10-3; d_call: .; clone_size: few; cdr3_nt: TGTGCCATCAGTGAAGATGCGGACGGGAACTATGGCTACACCTTC; cdr3_aa: CAISEDADGNYGYTF
j_call: TRBJ2-5; v_call: TRBV10-3; d_call: .; clone_size: .; cdr3_nt: TGTGCCACAAGGATAGGGGTTGACGTCGGTGCGGGGGCTTTCCAAGAGACCCAGTACTTC; cdr3_aa: CATRIGVDVGAGAFQETQYF
j_call: TRBJ1-5; v_call: TRBV7-8; d_call: .; clone_size: .; cdr3_nt: TGTGCCAGCAGCTTAGGCCGAGCCTCCGGGGGCAATCAGCATTTT; cdr3_aa: CASSLGRASGGNQHF
j_call: TRBJ2-2; v_call: TRBV2; d_call: TRBD2; clone_size: few; cdr3_nt: TGTGCCATCGGACGGCGGGGGACCGGGGAGCTGTTTTTT; cdr3_aa: CAIGRRGTGELFF
j_call: TRBJ1-6; v_call: TRBV27; d_call: .; clone_size: many; cdr3_nt: TGTGCCAGCAGTTCCTTGGGTCGACCCCTCCACTTT; cdr3_aa: CASSSLGRPLHF
j_call: TRBJ2-5; v_call: TRBV7-7; d_call: .; clone_size: few; cdr3_nt: TGTGCCAGCAGCCTCGCTTGGGGGACCCAAGAGACCCAGTACTTC; cdr3_aa: CASSLAWGTQETQYF
j_call: TRBJ2-1; v_call: TRBV29-1; d_call: TRBD1; clone_size: few; cdr3_nt: TGCAGCGTTGGACAGGGGTTATGGGATGAGCAGTTCTTC; cdr3_aa: CSVGQGLWDEQFF
j_call: TRBJ1-2; v_call: TRBV6-5; d_call: TRBD1; clone_size: .; cdr3_nt: TGTGCCAGCAGTCGCTACAGGGGCACCAACTATGGCTACACCTTC; cdr3_aa: CASSRYRGTNYGYTF
j_call: TRBJ2-7; v_call: TRBV2; d_call: .; clone_size: many; cdr3_nt: TGTGCCAGCAGTGAACCCTACGAGCAGTACTTC; cdr3_aa: CASSEPYEQYF
j_call: TRBJ2-7; v_call: TRBV4-2; d_call: TRBD2; clone_size: .; cdr3_nt: TGTGCCAGCAGCCAAGGGAGAACTAGCGGGAGACGGGAGCAGTACTTC; cdr3_aa: CASSQGRTSGRREQYF
j_call: TRBJ1-2; v_call: TRBV2; d_call: .; clone_size: .; cdr3_nt: TGTGCCAGCAGTGAAGCTGGAGGATCTGGCTACACCTTC; cdr3_aa: CASSEAGGSGYTF
j_call: TRBJ2-5; v_call: TRBV20-1; d_call: TRBD2; clone_size: .; cdr3_nt: TGCAGTGCTGGCAAACTAGCGGGAGGGCATGAGACCCAGTACTTC; cdr3_aa: CSAGKLAGGHETQYF
j_call: TRBJ2-7; v_call: TRBV5-1; d_call: .; clone_size: few; cdr3_nt: TGTGCCAGCAGCTTAGGCCGGGTAGCACCCGAGCAGTACTTC; cdr3_aa: CASSLGRVAPEQYF
j_call: TRBJ2-7; v_call: TRBV20-1; d_call: TRBD1; clone_size: .; cdr3_nt: TGCAGTGCTGAAGGGGGAGAGGGACAGGAGACCTACGAGCAGTACTTC; cdr3_aa: CSAEGGEGQETYEQYF
j_call: TRBJ1-1; v_call: TRBV28; d_call: TRBD1; clone_size: few; cdr3_nt: TGTGCCATCAACAGGGGCGAGACTGAAGCTTTCTTT; cdr3_aa: CAINRGETEAFF
j_call: TRBJ1-4; v_call: TRBV4-3; d_call: .; clone_size: .; cdr3_nt: TGCGCCAGCAGCCCAGAAGGGGTCGGACAGATAAATGAAAAACTGTTTTTT; cdr3_aa: CASSPEGVGQINEKLFF
j_call: TRBJ1-5; v_call: TRBV20-1; d_call: .; clone_size: .; cdr3_nt: TGCAGTGCTAGTTTCGGCAGACCTGTGGCCCAGCATTTT; cdr3_aa: CSASFGRPVAQHF
j_call: TRBJ2-2; v_call: TRBV7-2; d_call: .; clone_size: once; cdr3_nt: TGTGCCAGCAGACTAAACACCGGGAACGGGGAGCTGTTTTTT; cdr3_aa: CASRLNTGNGELFF
j_call: TRBJ1-1; v_call: TRBV7-9; d_call: .; clone_size: .; cdr3_nt: TGTGCCAGCAGCTCCGGGACTTCGAACACTGAAGCTTTCTTT; cdr3_aa: CASSSGTSNTEAFF
j_call: TRBJ1-4; v_call: TRBV7-2; d_call: .; clone_size: once; cdr3_nt: TGTGCCAGCAGCTTCGGAAGGCAGAATGAAAAACTGTTTTTT; cdr3_aa: CASSFGRQNEKLFF
j_call: TRBJ2-5; v_call: TRBV24-1; d_call: .; clone_size: many; cdr3_nt: TGTGCCACCAGTGATTTGAGCTCGGGCAGGAAAGAGACCCAGTACTTC; cdr3_aa: CATSDLSSGRKETQYF
j_call: TRBJ2-7; v_call: TRBV29-1; d_call: .; clone_size: once; cdr3_nt: TGCAGTGTTAGCGCGAAGAACTACGAGCAGTACTTC; cdr3_aa: CSVSAKNYEQYF